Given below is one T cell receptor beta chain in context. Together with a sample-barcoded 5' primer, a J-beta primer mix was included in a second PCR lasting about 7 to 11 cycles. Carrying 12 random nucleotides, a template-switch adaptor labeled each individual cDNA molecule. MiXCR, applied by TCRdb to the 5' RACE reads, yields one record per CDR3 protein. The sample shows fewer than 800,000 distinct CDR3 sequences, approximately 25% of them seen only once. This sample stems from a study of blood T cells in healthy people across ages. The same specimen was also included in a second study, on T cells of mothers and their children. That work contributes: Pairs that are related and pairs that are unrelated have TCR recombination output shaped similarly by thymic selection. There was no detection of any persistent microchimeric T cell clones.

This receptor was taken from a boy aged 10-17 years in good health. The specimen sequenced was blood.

The DNA for the CDR3 is TGCAGTGCTGGTACAGCGGGGCGACAAGAGACCCAGTACTTC. Translating it yields CSAGTAGRQETQYF. The chain uses TRBV20-1 and TRBJ2-5, with TRBD2 matching over 7 bases. This CDR3 is built from 14 residues. Looked up from germline, CDR1 is DFQATT and CDR2 is SNEGSKA (reference sequence). V lost 5 bases, J lost 2 bases, and 8 bases stayed unmatched.